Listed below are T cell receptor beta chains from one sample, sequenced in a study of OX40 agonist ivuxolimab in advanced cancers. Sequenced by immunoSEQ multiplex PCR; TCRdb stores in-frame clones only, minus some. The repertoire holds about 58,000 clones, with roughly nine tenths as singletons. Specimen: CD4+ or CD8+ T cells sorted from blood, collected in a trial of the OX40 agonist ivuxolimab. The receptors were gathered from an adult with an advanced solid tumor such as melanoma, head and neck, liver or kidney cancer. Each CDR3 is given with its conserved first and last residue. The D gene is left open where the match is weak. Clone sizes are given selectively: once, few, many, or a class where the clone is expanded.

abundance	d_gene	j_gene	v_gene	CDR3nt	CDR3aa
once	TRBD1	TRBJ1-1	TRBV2	TGTGCCAGATTCCTCAGGGGGCGGAGCACTGAAGCTTTCTTT	CARFLRGRSTEAFF
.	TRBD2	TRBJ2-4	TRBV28	TGTGCCAGCAGTTTAACCCTAGCGGGAAGAGGAAACATTCAGTACTTC	CASSLTLAGRGNIQYF
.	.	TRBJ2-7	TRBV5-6	TGTGCCAGCAGCTTGGGAGGTACCTACGAGCAGTACTTC	CASSLGGTYEQYF
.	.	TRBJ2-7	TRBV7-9	TGTGCCAGCAGCTTAGCCTCTCACTACGAGCAGTACTTC	CASSLASHYEQYF
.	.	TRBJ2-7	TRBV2	TGTGCCAGCAGTGAGCCTTCTAAAGGACAAGCCGACGAGCAGTACTTC	CASSEPSKGQADEQYF
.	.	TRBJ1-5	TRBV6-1	TGTGCCAGCAGCCAGGCCGGATATCAGCCCCAGCATTTT	CASSQAGYQPQHF
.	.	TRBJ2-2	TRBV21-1	TGTGCCAGCAGCAAAGGGTGTGGGTTCCGGAACACCGGGGAGCTGTTTTTT	CASSKGCGFRNTGELFF
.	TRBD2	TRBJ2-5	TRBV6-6	TGTGCCAGCAGTTACGTAGCGGGGGGCGACAGGGAGACCCAGTACTTC	CASSYVAGGDRETQYF
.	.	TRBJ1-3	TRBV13	TGTGCCAGCAGCTTAGCGGGGTCTGGAAACACCATATATTTT	CASSLAGSGNTIYF
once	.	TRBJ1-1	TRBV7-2	TGTGCCAGCAGCTCCCCCAGGACTGAAGCTTTCTTT	CASSSPRTEAFF
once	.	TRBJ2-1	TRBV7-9	TGTGCCAGCAGCTCAGGGGGAGGTCCCGAAGTTGAGCAGTTCTTC	CASSSGGGPEVEQFF
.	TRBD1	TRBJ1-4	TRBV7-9	TGTGCCAGCAGCTTAGTGTTGGGGACAGAAGAAAAACTGTTTTTT	CASSLVLGTEEKLFF
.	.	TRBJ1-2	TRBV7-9	TGTGCCAGCAGCAAGTGGGACACGGTCTATACTACTCCTAACTATGGCTACACCTTC	CASSKWDTVYTTPNYGYTF
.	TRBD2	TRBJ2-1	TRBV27	TGTGCCAGCAGTGTAAAGACTAGCGGAAGGAATGAGCAGTTCTTC	CASSVKTSGRNEQFF
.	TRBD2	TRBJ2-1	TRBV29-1	TGCAGCGTCCGCAGGGGGACTAGCGGGAGAAATGAGCAGTTCTTC	CSVRRGTSGRNEQFF
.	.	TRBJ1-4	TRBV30	TGTGCCTGGAGTTCAGGGGTTTCTGGTGAAAAACTGTTTTTT	CAWSSGVSGEKLFF
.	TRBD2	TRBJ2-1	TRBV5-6	TGTGCCAGCAGCTTCCCAGCGGGAGAGGGAGGGAATGAGCAGTTCTTC	CASSFPAGEGGNEQFF
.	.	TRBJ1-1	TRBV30	TGTGCCTGGATTAGTGGCTTGAACACTGAAGCTTTCTTT	CAWISGLNTEAFF
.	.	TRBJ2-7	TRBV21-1	TGTGCCAGCCGCCGGGGTAGGCACGAGCAGTACTTC	CASRRGRHEQYF
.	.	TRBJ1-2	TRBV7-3	TGTGCCAGCAGCTTAACTGCGGGACCTTACTATGGCTACACCTTC	CASSLTAGPYYGYTF
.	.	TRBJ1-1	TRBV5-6	TGTGCCAGCAGCTTTGGTTTCACTGAAGCTTTCTTT	CASSFGFTEAFF
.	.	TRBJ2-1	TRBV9	TGTGCCAGCAGCTCGGGTAGAGAGCAGTTCTTC	CASSSGREQFF
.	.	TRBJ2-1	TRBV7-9	TGTGCCAGCAGCTCCTCGGCTGGGGGTATCTACAATGAGCAGTTCTTC	CASSSSAGGIYNEQFF
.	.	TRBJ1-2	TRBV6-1	TGTGCCAGCAAGGATTGGGGCGTACTGAACTATGGCTACACCTTC	CASKDWGVLNYGYTF
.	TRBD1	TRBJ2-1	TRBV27	TGTGCCAGCAGTTTAATGGCAGGGGGATACAATGAGCAGTTCTTC	CASSLMAGGYNEQFF
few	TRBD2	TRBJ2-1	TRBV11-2	TGTGCCAGCAGCTTACGTCCTAGCGGGAGAGCCTACAATGAGCAGTTCTTC	CASSLRPSGRAYNEQFF
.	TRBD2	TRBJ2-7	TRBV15	TGTGCCACCAGCCCAGGCACTAGCGGGCTCTCCCCTTCCTACGAGCAGTACTTC	CATSPGTSGLSPSYEQYF
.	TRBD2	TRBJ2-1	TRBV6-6	TGTGCCAGCAGTTCCTACCTAGCGGGAGGGAATGAGCAGTTCTTC	CASSSYLAGGNEQFF
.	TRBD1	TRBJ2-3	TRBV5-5	TGTGCCAGCAGCTCCCCGACAGGGAGCACAGATACGCAGTATTTT	CASSSPTGSTDTQYF
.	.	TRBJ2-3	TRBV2	TGTGCCAGCAGTGAAGCTTCATGGGGCACAGATACGCAGTATTTT	CASSEASWGTDTQYF
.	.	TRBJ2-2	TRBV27	TGTGCCAGCAGGAGCGGGTGGCTTGGGTCCGGGGAGCTGTTTTTT	CASRSGWLGSGELFF
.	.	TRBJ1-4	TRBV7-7	TGTGCTAGCAGCTCCGACGTGGGGGGTGATGAAAAACTGTTTTTT	CASSSDVGGDEKLFF
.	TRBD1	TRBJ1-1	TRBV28	TGTGCCAGCAGTTCCCTAATCGGCAACGACAGGGGGCGAGGGTACACTGAAGCTTTCTTT	CASSSLIGNDRGRGYTEAFF
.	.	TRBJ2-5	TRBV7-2	TGTGCCAGCAGCTTAGAGGTAGAGCGGACCCAGTACTTC	CASSLEVERTQYF
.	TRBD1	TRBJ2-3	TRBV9	TGTGCCAGCAGCCCCGGGACAGGGGCCTATACGCAGTATTTT	CASSPGTGAYTQYF
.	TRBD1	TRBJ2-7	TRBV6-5	TGTGCCAGCAGTCCAATAAGGACAGGGCGGTACGAGCAGTACTTC	CASSPIRTGRYEQYF
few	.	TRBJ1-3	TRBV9	TGTGCCAGCAGCGCTACAGGGACTGGAAACACCATATATTTT	CASSATGTGNTIYF
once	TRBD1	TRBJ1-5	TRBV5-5	TGTGCCAGCAGCTCCGGGACAGGCCGCAATCAGCCCCAGCATTTT	CASSSGTGRNQPQHF
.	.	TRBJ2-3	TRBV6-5	TGTGCCAGCAGCCCTTTGGGACCAGATACGCAGTATTTT	CASSPLGPDTQYF
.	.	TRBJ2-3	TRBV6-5	TGTGCCAGCAGTTACTCTCTAGAAGATACGCAGTATTTT	CASSYSLEDTQYF
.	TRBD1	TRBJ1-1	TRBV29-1	TGCAGCGCTTCGACAGGGGTAACTGAAGCTTTCTTT	CSASTGVTEAFF
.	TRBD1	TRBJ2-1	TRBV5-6	TGTGCCAGCAGCCCCATACAGGGGACGATCTACAATGAGCAGTTCTTC	CASSPIQGTIYNEQFF
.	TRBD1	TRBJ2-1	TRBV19	TGTGCCAGTAGTGCCAGACAGGGGCCCTACAATGAGCAGTTCTTC	CASSARQGPYNEQFF
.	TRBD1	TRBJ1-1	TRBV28	TGTGCCAGCAGTTCCACGTTCCGGACAGGGGGCTCCGCCATGAACACTGAAGCTTTCTTT	CASSSTFRTGGSAMNTEAFF
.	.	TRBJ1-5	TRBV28	TGTGCCAGCAGTCAATTCAGGCCTCAGCCCCAGCATTTT	CASSQFRPQPQHF
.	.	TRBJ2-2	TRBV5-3	TGTGCCAGAAGCGGGTTCGAGGGGACTCCGGCCGGGGAGCTGTTTTTT	CARSGFEGTPAGELFF
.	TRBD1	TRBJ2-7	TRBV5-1	TGCGCCAGCAGTTTTGGACAGGGCCGGTACGAGCAGTACTTC	CASSFGQGRYEQYF
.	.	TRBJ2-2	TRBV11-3	TGTGCCAGCAGCTTCGGGGCTGCCGGGGAGCTGTTTTTT	CASSFGAAGELFF
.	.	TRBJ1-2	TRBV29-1	TGCAGCGTTGAAAGCTCTAGGGCCCCCGGCTACACCTTC	CSVESSRAPGYTF
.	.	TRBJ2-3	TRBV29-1	TGCAGCGTTCGAGGAACATCATCTAGCACAGATACGCAGTATTTT	CSVRGTSSSTDTQYF
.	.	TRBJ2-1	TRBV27	TGTGCCAGCAGTGTACCTAGGGGAAGCTACTACAATGAGCAGTTCTTC	CASSVPRGSYYNEQFF
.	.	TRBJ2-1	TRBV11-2	TGTGCCAGCAGCTTCGGGCGCGAGCAGTTCTTC	CASSFGREQFF
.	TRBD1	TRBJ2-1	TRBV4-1	TGCGCCAGCAGCTACGGACAGGTGGCGATCAATGAGCAGTTCTTC	CASSYGQVAINEQFF
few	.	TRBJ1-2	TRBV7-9	TGTGCCAGCAGCTTAGGGCAGTATGGCTACACCTTC	CASSLGQYGYTF